This T cell receptor (beta chain) was identified in a study of shared clonotypes between healthy human individuals. Study-wide results and caveats: Naive CD4 clonotypes overlapped across a few donors at roughly 4.5%. A small donor pool kept down the genetic and exposure-history diversity that was represented.

On this clone itself: Its target is not known.

Under the authors' procedure: Junction-only sequences without quality scores came from ImmunoSEQ, so filtering differed. Clones were sequenced by immunoSEQ multiplex PCR, and TCRdb holds only the in-frame ones, with some missing. V, J and clone size reflect that table, while D and trimming were determined from the DNA. Seen here are about 800,000 clones, 96% observed once, and the top ten hold about 0.25%. Naive-designated CD8 cells lacked CD45RO, were positively enriched for CCR7, and omitted terminally differentiated effector memory CD45RA+ cells. Per the germline V gene, CDR1 is MNHEY and CDR2 is SMNVEV (reference sequence). The ends lost 5 bases at V and 0 bases at J; junction bases unmatched: 4. The CDR3 covers 14 residues.

This TCR derives from a man aged 25-40 years in good health. Sequencing was carried out using naive CD8+ T cells sorted from blood. The chain recombines TRBV27 with TRBJ2-7, with 7 positions matching TRBD2. CDR3 sequence (DNA): TGTGCCAGCAGTCTAGCGGTTAGCTCCTACGAGCAGTACTTC. Translation gives CASSLAVSSYEQYF.